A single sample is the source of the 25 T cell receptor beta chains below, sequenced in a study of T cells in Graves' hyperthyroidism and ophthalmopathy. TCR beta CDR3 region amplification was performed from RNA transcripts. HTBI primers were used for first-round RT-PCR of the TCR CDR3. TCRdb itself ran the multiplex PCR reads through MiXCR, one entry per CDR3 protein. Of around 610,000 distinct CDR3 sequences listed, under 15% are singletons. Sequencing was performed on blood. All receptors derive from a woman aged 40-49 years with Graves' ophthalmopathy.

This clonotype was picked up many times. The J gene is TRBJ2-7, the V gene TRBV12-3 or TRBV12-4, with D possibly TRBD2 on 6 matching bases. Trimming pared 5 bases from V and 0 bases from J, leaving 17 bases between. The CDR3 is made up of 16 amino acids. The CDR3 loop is CASSGDSGAGSYEQYF. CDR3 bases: TGTGCCAGCAGTGGGGACTCCGGGGCAGGCTCCTACGAGCAGTACTTC.

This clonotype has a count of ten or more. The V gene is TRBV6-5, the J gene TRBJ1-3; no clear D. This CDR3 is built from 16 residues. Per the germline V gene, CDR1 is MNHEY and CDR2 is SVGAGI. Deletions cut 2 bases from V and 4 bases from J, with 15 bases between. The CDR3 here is CASSYAATFAGNTIYF. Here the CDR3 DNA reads TGTGCCAGCAGTTACGCCGCGACCTTCGCGGGAAACACCATATATTTT.

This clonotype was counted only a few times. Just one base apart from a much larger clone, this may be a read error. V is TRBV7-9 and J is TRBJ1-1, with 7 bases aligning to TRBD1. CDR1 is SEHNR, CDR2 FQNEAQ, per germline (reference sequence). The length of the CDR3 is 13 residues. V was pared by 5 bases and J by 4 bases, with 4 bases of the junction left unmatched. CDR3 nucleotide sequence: TGTGCCAGCAGCATGCCAGGGGGCACTGAAGCTTTCTTT. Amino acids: CASSMPGGTEAFF.

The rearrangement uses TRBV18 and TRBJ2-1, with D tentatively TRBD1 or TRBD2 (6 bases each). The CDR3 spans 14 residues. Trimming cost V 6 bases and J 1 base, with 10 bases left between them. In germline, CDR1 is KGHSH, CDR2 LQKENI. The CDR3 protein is CASSRDTSYNEQFF. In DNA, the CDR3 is TGTGCCAGCTCGCGGGACACTTCCTACAATGAGCAGTTCTTC.

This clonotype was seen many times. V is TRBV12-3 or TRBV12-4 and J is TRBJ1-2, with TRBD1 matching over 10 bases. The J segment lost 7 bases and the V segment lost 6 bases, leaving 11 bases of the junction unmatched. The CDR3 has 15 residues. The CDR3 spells CASREDRGPWVGYTF. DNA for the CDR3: TGTGCCAGCAGGGAAGACAGGGGGCCATGGGTTGGCTACACCTTC.

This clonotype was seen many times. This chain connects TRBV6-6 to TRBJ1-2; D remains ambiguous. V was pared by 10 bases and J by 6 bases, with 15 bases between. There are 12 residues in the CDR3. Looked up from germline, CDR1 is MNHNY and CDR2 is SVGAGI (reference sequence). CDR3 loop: CAIRTFPDGYTF. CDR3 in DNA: TGTGCCATCCGCACCTTCCCCGATGGCTACACCTTC.

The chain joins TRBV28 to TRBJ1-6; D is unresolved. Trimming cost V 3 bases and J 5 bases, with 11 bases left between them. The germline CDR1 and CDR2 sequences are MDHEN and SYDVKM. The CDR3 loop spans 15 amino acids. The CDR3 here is CASSFIVQNNSPLHF. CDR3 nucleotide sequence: TGTGCCAGCAGTTTCATTGTACAGAATAATTCACCCCTCCACTTT.

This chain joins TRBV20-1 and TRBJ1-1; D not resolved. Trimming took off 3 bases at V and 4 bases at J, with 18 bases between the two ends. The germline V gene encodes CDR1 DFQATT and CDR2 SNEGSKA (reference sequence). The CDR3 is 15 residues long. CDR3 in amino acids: CSASSRASGITEAFF. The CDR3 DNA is TGCAGTGCTAGCTCTAGGGCTTCGGGTATCACTGAAGCTTTCTTT.

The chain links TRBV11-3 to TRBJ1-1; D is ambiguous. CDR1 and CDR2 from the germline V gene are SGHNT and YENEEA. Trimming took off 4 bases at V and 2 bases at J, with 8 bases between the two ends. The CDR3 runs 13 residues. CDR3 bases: TGTGCCAGCAGCTCGTTCATTAACACTGAAGCTTTCTTT. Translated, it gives CASSSFINTEAFF.

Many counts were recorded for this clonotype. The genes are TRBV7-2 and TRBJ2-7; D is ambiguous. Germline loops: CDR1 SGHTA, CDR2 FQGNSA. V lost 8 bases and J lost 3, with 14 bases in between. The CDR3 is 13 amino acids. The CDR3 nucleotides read TGTGCCAGCGCCCCGTGGGCCAACTACGAGCAGTACTTC. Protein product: CASAPWANYEQYF.

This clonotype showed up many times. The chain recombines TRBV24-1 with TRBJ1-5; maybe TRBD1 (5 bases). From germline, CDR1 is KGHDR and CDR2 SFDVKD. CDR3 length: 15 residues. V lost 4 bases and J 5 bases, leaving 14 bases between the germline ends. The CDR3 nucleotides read TGTGCCACCAGTGACCGCGACAGTACCGATCAGCCCCAGCATTTT. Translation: CATSDRDSTDQPQHF.

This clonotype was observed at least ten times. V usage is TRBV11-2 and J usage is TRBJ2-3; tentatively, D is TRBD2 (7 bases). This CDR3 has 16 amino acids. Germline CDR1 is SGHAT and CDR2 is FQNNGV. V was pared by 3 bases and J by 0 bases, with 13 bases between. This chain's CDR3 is CASSFVRGLSTDTQYF. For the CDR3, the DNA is TGTGCCAGCAGCTTTGTGCGGGGGCTGAGCACAGATACGCAGTATTTT.

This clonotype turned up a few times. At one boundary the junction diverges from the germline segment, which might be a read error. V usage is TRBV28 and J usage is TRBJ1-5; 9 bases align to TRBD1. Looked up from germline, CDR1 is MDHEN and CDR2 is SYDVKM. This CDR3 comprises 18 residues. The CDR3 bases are TGTGCCAGCAGTTTGGACAGGGGAGGGCCTTATAGCAATCAGCTCCAGCATTTT. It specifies CASSLDRGGPYSNQLQHF.

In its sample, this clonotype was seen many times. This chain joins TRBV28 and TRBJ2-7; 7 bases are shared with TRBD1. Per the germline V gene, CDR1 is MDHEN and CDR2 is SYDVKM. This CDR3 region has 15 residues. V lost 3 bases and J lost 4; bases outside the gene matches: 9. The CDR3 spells CASSFFGTGDYEQYF. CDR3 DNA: TGTGCCAGCAGTTTTTTCGGAACAGGGGATTACGAGCAGTACTTC.

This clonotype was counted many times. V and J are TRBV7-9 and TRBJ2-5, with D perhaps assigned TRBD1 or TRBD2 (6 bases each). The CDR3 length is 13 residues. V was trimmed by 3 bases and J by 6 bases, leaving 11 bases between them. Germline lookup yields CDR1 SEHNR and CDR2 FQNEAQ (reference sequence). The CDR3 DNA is TGTGCCAGCAGCTTGGGGGGCGTAAAGACCCAGTACTTC. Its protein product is CASSLGGVKTQYF. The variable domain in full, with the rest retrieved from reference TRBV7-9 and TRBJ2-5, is DTGVSQNPRHKITKRGQNVTFRCDPISEHNRLYWYRQTLGQGPEFLTYFQNEAQLEKSRLLSDRFSAERPKGSFSTLEIQRTEQGDSAMYLCASSLGGVKTQYFGPGTRLLVL.

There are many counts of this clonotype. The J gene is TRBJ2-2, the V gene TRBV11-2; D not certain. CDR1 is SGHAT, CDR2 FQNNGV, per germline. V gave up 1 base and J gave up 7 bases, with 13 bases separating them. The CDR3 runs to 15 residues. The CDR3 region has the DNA TGTGCCAGCAGCTTAGGTTTTTCGGCTATCGGGGAGCTGTTTTTT. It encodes CASSLGFSAIGELFF.

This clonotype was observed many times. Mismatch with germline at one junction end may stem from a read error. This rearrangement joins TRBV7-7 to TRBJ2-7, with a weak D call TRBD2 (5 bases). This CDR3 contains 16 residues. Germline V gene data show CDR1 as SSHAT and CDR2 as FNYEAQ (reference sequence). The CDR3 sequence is CASTLLMRGSTYEQYF. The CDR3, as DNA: TGTGCTAGCACCCTGCTGATGAGAGGGAGCACCTACGAGCAGTACTTC. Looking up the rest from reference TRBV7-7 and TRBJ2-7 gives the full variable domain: GAGVSQSPRYKVTKRGQDVTLRCDPISSHATLYWYQQALGQGPEFLTYFNYEAQPDKSGLPSDRFSAERPEGSISTLTIQRTEQRDSAMYRCASTLLMRGSTYEQYFGPGTRLTVT.

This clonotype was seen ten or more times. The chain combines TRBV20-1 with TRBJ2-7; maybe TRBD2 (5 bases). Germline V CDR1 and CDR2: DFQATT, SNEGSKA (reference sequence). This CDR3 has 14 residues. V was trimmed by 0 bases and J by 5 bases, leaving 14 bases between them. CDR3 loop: CSARDQGLGDEQYF. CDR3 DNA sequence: TGCAGTGCTAGAGATCAAGGACTCGGGGACGAGCAGTACTTC.

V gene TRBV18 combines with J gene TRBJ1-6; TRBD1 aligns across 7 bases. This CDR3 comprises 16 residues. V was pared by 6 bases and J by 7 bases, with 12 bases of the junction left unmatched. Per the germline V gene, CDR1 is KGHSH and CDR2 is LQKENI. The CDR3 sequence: CASSLIQGVRNSPLHF. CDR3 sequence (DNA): TGTGCCAGCTCCCTTATTCAGGGGGTTCGGAATTCACCCCTCCACTTT.

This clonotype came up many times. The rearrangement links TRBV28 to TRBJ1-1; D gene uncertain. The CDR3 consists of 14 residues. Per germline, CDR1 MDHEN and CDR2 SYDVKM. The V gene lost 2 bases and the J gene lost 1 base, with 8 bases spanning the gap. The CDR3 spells CASSLTRGNTEAFF. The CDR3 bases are TGTGCCAGCAGTTTAACACGGGGGAACACTGAAGCTTTCTTT.

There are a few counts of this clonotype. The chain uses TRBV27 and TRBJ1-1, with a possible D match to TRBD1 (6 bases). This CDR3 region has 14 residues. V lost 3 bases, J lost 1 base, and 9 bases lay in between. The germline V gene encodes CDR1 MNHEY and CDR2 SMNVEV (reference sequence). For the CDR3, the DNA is TGTGCCAGCAGTTTTACCAGGGGGAACACTGAAGCTTTCTTT. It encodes CASSFTRGNTEAFF.

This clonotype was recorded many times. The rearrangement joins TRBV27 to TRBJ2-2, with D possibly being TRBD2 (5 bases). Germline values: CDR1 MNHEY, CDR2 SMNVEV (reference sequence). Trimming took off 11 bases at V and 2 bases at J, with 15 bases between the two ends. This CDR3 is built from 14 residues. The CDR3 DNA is TGTGCCGCAAGCCATGCGGGCAACACCGGGGAGCTGTTTTTT. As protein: CAASHAGNTGELFF.

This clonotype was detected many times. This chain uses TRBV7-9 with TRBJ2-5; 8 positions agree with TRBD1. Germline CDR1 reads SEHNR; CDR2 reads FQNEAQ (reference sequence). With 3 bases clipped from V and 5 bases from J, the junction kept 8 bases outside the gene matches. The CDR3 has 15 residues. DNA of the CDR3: TGTGCCAGCAGCTTCGGCTCAGGGGGCAAGGAGACCCAGTACTTC. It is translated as CASSFGSGGKETQYF.

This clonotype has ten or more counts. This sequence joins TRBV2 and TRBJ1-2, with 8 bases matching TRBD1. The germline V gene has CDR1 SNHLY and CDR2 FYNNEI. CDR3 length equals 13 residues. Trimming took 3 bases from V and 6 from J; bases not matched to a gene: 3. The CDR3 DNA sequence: TGTGCCAGCAGTGACGACAGGGGTGATGGCTACACCTTC. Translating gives CASSDDRGDGYTF.

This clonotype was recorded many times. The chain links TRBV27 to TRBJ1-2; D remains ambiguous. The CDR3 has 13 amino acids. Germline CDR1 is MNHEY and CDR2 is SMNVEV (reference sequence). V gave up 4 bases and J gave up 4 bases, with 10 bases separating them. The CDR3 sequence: CASSSLWGYGYTF. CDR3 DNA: TGTGCCAGCAGTTCCCTCTGGGGCTATGGCTACACCTTC.